This record concerns one T cell receptor (beta chain) sequence. Its antigen is not known. The CDR3 sequence is 15 residues long. J was trimmed by 7 bases and V by 4 bases; bases with no gene match: 2. CDR1 and CDR2 (germline): SGHAT, FQNNGV. Sorting of unstimulated PBMCs yielded separate CD3+CD4+ and CD3+CD8+ fractions. Some clones are missing from TCRdb's copy, which holds only in-frame ones; the method was immunoSEQ multiplex PCR. The sample lists around 80,000 clones, 65% to 85% seen once, with approximately 0.43% in the top ten. This entry comes from a study of T cell clones after liver transplantation. Looking at the study overall: Post-transplant blood was tracked for graft-donor-reactive T cell clones identified in a pre-transplant mixed lymphocyte reaction. Whole-study results and caveats: Conclusions were preliminary, with small, heterogeneous patient groups.

The clonotype was recovered from a human patient who received a liver transplant. Part of the T cells may come from the graft donor. Sample: CD4+ T cells from blood, taken about 46 months after liver transplant. The V and J genes are TRBV11-2 and TRBJ2-1, with 15 nucleotides matching TRBD2. The DNA for the CDR3 is TGTGCCAGCAGCTCGGGACTAGCGGGAGGAAATGAGCAGTTCTTC. Its translation: CASSSGLAGGNEQFF.